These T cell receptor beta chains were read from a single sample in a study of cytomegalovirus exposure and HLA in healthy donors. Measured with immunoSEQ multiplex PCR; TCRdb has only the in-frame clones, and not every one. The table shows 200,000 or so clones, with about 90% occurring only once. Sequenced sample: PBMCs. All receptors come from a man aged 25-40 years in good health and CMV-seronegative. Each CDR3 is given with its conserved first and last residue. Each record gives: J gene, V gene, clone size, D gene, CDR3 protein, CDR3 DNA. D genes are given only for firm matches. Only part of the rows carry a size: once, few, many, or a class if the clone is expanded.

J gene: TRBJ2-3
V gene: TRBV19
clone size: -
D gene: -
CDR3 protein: CASSIDLGGGYADTQYF
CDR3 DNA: TGTGCCAGTAGTATAGATCTTGGGGGAGGCTATGCAGATACGCAGTATTTT

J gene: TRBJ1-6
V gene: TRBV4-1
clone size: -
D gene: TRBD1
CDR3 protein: CASSQTGTGINSPLHF
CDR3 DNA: TGCGCCAGCAGCCAAACCGGGACAGGGATTAATTCACCCCTCCACTTT

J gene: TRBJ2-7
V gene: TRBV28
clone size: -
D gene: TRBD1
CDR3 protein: CASSSTGEQYF
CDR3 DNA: TGTGCCAGCAGCTCGACAGGGGAGCAGTACTTC

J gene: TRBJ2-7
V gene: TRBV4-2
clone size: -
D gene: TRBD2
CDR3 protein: CASSQDLWAGGPGDEQYF
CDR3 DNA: TGTGCCAGCAGCCAAGATCTTTGGGCGGGGGGGCCGGGCGACGAGCAGTACTTC

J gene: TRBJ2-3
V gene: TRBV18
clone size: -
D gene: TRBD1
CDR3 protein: CASSPIGTVTDTQYF
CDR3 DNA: TGTGCCAGCTCACCGATTGGGACAGTCACAGATACGCAGTATTTT

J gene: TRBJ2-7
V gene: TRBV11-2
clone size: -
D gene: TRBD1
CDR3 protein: CASSLDRDRVGEQYF
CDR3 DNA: TGTGCCAGCAGCTTAGACCGGGACAGGGTCGGCGAGCAGTACTTC

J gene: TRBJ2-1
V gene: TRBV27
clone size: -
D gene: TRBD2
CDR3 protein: CASSSASGYNEQFF
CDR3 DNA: TGTGCCAGCAGTTCGGCTAGCGGCTACAATGAGCAGTTCTTC

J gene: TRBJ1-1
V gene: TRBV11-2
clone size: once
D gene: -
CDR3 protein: CASRRGTNTEAFF
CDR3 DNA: TGTGCCAGCAGACGGGGGACGAACACTGAAGCTTTCTTT

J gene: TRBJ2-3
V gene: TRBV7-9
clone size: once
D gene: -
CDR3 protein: CASSPGDSSTDTQYF
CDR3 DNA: TGTGCCAGCAGCCCCGGTGACAGTAGCACAGATACGCAGTATTTT

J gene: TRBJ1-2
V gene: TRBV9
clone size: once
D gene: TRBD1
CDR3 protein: CASSVGWAGGNYGYTF
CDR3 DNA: TGTGCCAGCAGCGTAGGTTGGGCAGGGGGTAACTATGGCTACACCTTC

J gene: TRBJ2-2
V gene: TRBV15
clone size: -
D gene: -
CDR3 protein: CATSRAPPGSYTGELFF
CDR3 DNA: TGTGCCACCAGCAGAGCCCCCCCGGGAAGTTACACCGGGGAGCTGTTTTTT

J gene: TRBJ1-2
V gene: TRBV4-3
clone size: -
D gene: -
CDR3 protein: CASSQHPPSSDLNYGYTF
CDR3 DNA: TGCGCCAGCAGCCAACATCCCCCCTCTAGTGATCTGAACTATGGCTACACCTTC

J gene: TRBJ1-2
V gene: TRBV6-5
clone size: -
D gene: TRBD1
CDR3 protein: CASNPGGGYGYTF
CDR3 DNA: TGTGCCAGCAACCCAGGGGGCGGGTATGGCTACACCTTC

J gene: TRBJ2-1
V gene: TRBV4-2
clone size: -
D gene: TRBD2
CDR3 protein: CASSQQGTSGSLYNEQFF
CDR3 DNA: TGTGCCAGCAGCCAACAAGGGACTAGCGGGAGCCTATACAATGAGCAGTTCTTC

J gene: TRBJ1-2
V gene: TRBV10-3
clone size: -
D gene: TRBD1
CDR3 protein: CAISAPGQTYGYTF
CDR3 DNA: TGTGCCATCAGCGCGCCGGGACAGACTTATGGCTACACCTTC

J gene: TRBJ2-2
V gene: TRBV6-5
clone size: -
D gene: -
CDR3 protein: CATQRRRTGELFF
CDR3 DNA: TGTGCCACCCAGAGGAGGCGCACCGGGGAGCTGTTTTTT

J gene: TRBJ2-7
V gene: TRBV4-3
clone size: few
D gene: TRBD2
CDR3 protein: CASSQAAGGTYEQYF
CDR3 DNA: TGCGCCAGCAGCCAAGCGGCGGGGGGTACCTACGAGCAGTACTTC

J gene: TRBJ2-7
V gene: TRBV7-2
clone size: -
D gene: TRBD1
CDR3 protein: CASSSDRGLWQYF
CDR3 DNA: TGTGCCAGCAGCTCGGACAGGGGGCTTTGGCAGTACTTC

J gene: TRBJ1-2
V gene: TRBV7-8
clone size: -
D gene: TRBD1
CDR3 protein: CASSFIARGRGGYTF
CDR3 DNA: TGTGCCAGCAGCTTTATCGCCAGGGGGCGAGGAGGCTACACCTTC

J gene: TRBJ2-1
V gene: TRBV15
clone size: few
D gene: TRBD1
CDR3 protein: CATSREQGLINNEQFF
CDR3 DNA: TGTGCCACCAGCAGAGAACAGGGGTTAATAAACAATGAGCAGTTCTTC

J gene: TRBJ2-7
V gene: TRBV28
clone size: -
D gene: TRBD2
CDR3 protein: CASSPGLAATYEQYF
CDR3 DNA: TGTGCCAGCAGTCCGGGACTAGCGGCAACCTACGAGCAGTACTTC

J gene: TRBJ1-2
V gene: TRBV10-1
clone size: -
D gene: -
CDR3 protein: CASSESRGAYGYTF
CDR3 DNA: TGCGCCAGCAGTGAGTCGCGGGGGGCCTATGGCTACACCTTC

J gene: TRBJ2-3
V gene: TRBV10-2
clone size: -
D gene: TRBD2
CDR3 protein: CASSPPRLTSVTDTQYF
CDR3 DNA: TGCGCCAGCAGCCCTCCCCGATTGACTAGCGTCACAGATACGCAGTATTTT

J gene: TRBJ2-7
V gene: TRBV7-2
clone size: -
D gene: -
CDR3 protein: CASSLGGNYEQYF
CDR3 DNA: TGTGCCAGCAGCTTAGGCGGAAACTACGAGCAGTACTTC

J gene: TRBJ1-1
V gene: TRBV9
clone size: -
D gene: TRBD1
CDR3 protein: CASSPHPGQTNTEAFF
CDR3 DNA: TGTGCCAGCAGCCCTCACCCGGGACAGACAAACACTGAAGCTTTCTTT

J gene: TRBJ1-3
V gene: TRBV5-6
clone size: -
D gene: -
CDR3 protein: CASSPLMRGSGNTIYF
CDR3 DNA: TGTGCCAGCAGCCCCTTGATGCGTGGCTCTGGAAACACCATATATTTT

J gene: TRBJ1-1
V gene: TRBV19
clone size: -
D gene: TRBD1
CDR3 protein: CATQGADRGAFF
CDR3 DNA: TGTGCCACCCAGGGGGCCGACAGGGGGGCTTTCTTT

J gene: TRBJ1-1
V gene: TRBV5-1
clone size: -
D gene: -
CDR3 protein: CASSLGSVAEAFF
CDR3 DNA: TGCGCCAGCAGCCTGGGCAGCGTCGCTGAAGCTTTCTTT

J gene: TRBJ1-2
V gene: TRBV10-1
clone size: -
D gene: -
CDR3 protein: CASREKLRYGYTF
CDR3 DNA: TGCGCCAGCAGGGAAAAACTACGCTATGGCTACACCTTC

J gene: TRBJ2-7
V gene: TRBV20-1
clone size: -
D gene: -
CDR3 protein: CSANTAYEQYF
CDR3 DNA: TGCAGTGCTAACACAGCCTACGAGCAGTACTTC

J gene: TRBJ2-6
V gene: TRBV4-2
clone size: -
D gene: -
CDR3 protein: CASSGGGPDPSGANVLTF
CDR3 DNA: TGTGCCAGCAGCGGAGGCGGCCCAGACCCTTCTGGGGCCAACGTCCTGACTTTC

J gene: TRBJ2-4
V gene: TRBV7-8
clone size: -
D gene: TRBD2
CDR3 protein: CASSPGGSGSSQYF
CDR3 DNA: TGTGCCAGCAGCCCCGGTGGTAGCGGGAGCTCGCAGTACTTC

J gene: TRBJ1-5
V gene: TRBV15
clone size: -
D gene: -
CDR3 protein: CATSSGGENQPQHF
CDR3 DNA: TGTGCCACCAGCAGCGGCGGGGAAAATCAGCCCCAGCATTTT

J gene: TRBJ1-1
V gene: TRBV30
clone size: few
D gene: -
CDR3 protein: CAWSFRENTEAFF
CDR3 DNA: TGTGCCTGGAGCTTCCGGGAGAACACTGAAGCTTTCTTT

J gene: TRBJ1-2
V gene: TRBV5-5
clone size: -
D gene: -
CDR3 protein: CASSLGLGEYGYTF
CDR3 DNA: TGTGCCAGCAGCTTGGGTCTTGGGGAGTATGGCTACACCTTC

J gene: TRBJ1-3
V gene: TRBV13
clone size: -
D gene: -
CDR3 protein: CASSTGEGNTIYF
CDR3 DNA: TGTGCCAGCAGCACTGGGGAGGGAAACACCATATATTTT

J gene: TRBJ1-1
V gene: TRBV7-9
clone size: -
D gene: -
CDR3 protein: CASSRPWEEPEAFF
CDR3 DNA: TGTGCCAGCAGCCGGCCTTGGGAGGAGCCCGAAGCTTTCTTT

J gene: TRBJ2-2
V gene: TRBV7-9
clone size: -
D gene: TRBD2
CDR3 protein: CASSWRGDRGTGELFF
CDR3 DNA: TGTGCCAGCAGCTGGCGGGGGGACCGGGGCACCGGGGAGCTGTTTTTT

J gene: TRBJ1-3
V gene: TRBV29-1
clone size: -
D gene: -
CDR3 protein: CSAQGGNTIYF
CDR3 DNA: TGCAGCGCTCAGGGCGGAAACACCATATATTTT

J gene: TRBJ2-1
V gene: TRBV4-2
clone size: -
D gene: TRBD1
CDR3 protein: CASSQVLRDRVHNEQFF
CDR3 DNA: TGTGCCAGCAGCCAAGTACTCCGGGACAGGGTCCACAATGAGCAGTTCTTC

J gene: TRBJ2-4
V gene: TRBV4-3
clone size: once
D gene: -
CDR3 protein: CASSQEFSSAKNIQYF
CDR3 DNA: TGCGCCAGCAGCCAAGAGTTCTCTTCGGCCAAAAACATTCAGTACTTC

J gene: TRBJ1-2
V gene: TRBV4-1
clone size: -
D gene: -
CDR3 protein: CASSQDPRGGPGYTF
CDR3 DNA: TGCGCCAGCAGCCAAGACCCCAGGGGCGGGCCTGGCTACACCTTC

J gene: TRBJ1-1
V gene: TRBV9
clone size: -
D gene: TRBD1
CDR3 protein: CASSAQGGTEAFF
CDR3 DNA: TGTGCCAGCAGCGCACAGGGGGGGACTGAAGCTTTCTTT

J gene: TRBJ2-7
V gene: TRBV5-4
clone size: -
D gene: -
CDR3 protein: CASSLLQSSYEQYF
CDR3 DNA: TGTGCCAGCAGCTTGTTACAAAGTTCCTACGAGCAGTACTTC

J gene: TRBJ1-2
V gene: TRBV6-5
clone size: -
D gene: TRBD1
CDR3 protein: CASSIRGRGLGYTF
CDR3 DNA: TGTGCCAGCAGTATTCGGGGCAGGGGGCTTGGCTACACCTTC

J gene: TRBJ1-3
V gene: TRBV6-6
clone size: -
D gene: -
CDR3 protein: CASGTKGRDRGNTIYF
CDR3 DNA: TGTGCCAGCGGTACAAAAGGACGGGATAGAGGAAACACCATATATTTT

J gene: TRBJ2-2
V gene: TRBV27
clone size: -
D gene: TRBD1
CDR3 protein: CASSFRDREELFF
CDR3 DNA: TGTGCCAGCAGTTTCCGGGACAGGGAAGAGCTGTTTTTT

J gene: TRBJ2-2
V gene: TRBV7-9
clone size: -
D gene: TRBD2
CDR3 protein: CASSYVAGDTGELFF
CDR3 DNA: TGTGCCAGCAGCTACGTAGCGGGAGACACCGGGGAGCTGTTTTTT

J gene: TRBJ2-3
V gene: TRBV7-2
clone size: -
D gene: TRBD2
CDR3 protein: CASSLGLAATDTQYF
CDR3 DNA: TGTGCCAGCAGCTTAGGGCTAGCGGCCACAGATACGCAGTATTTT

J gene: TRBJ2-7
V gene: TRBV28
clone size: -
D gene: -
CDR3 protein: CASTRGRLTYEQYF
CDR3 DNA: TGTGCCAGCACCAGGGGGAGGCTAACCTACGAGCAGTACTTC

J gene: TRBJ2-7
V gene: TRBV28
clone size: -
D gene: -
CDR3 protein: CASSPGSDEQYF
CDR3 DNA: TGTGCCAGCAGCCCCGGGTCGGACGAGCAGTACTTC

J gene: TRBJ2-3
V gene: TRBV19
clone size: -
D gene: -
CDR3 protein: CASSDSGTDTQYF
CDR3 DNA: TGTGCCAGTAGTGATAGTGGTACAGATACGCAGTATTTT

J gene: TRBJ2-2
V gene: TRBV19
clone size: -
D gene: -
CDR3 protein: CASSPRLFGELFF
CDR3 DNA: TGTGCCAGTAGTCCCCGACTGTTCGGGGAGCTGTTTTTT

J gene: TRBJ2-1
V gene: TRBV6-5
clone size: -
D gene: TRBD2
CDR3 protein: CASSPFSGRGLFF
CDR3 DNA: TGTGCCAGCAGTCCCTTTAGCGGGAGGGGGCTGTTCTTC